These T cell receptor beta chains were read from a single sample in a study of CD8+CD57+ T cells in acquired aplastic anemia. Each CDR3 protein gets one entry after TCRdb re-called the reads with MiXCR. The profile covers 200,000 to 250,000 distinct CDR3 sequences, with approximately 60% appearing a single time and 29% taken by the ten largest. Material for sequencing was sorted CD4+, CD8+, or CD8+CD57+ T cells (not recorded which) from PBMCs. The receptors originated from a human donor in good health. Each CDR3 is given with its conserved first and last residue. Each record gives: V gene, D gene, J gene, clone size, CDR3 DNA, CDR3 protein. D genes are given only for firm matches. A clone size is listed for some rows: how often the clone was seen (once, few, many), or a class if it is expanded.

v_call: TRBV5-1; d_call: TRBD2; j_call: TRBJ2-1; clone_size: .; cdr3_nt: TGCGCCAGCAGCTTGCGGGGGGGAACAGGACACTACAATGAGCAGTTCTTC; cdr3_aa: CASSLRGGTGHYNEQFF
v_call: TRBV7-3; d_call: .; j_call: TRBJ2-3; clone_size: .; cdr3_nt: TGTGCCAGCAGCCTACAGACGGGTTTTGGGATCGATACGCAGTATTTT; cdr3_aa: CASSLQTGFGIDTQYF
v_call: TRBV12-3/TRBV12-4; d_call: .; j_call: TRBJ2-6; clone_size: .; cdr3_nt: TGTGCCAGCAGTTTTCGGGCGTGGGGTTCTACTACCTCTGGGGCCAACGTCCTGACTTTC; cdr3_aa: CASSFRAWGSTTSGANVLTF
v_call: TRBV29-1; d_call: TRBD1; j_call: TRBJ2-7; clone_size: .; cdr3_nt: TGCAGCGTCCGGACAGGGGGGAGCTACGAGCAGTACTTC; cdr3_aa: CSVRTGGSYEQYF
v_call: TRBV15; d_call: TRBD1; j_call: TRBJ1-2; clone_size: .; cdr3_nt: TGTGCCACCAGCAAGGACAGGGGTTTATCCTATGGCTACACCTTC; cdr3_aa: CATSKDRGLSYGYTF
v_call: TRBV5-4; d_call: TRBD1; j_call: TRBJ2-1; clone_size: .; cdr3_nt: TGTGCCAGCAGGGGGACAGGGGTCTACAATGAGCAGTTCTTC; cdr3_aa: CASRGTGVYNEQFF
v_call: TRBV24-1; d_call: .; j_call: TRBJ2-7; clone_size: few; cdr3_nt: TGTGCCACCAGTGCCCCAGGCCGTCCCTACGAGCAGTACTTC; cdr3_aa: CATSAPGRPYEQYF
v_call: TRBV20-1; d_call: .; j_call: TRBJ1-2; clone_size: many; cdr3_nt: TGCAGTGCTTCTCCCCTCTCATATAGCTATGGCTACACCTTC; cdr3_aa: CSASPLSYSYGYTF
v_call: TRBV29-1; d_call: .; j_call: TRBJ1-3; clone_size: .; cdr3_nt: TGCAGCGTGGACCTCAGGGAGGGAAACACCATATATTTT; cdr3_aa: CSVDLREGNTIYF
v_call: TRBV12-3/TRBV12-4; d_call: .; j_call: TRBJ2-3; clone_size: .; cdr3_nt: TGTGCCAGCAGACCAGACAGGAGGAGCACAGATACGCAGTATTTT; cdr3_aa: CASRPDRRSTDTQYF
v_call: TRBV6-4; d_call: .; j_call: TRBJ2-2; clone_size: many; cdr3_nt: TGTGCCAGCAGCGAGACCGTGGGGCGAAGCGGGGAGCTGTTTTTT; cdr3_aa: CASSETVGRSGELFF
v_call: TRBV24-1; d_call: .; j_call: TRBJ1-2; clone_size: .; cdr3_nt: TGTGCCACCAGTGATGCAGGGGAAAGAAGTGGCTACACCTTC; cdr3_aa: CATSDAGERSGYTF
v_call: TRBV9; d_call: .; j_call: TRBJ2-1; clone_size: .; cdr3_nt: TGTGCCAGCAGCCCCCCCTTCGGGCTCAGCTCCTACAATGAGCAGTTCTTC; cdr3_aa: CASSPPFGLSSYNEQFF
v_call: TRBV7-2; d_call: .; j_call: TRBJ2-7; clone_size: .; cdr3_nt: TGTGCCAGCAGCTCCGGGGGTGGAGGGGTTTACGAGCAGTACTTC; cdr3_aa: CASSSGGGGVYEQYF
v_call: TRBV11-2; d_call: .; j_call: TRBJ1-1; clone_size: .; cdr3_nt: TGTGCCAGCAGCTTATTCAGGACCGTTGAAGCTTTCTTT; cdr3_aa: CASSLFRTVEAFF
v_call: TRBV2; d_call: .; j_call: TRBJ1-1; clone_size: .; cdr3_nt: TGTGCCAGCAGTGCCCAGGTGAACACTGAAGCTTTCTTT; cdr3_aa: CASSAQVNTEAFF
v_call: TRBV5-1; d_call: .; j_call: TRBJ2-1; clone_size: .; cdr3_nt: TGTGCCAGCAGCTTTAATAGGATTCTCAATACTGGGTTCTTC; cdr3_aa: CASSFNRILNTGFF
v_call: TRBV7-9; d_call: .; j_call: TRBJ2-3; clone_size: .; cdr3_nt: TGTGCCAGCAGCCTCTCAGGGGCTAATGAGCAGTATTTT; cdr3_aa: CASSLSGANEQYF
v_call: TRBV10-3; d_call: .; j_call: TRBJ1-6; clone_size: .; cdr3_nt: TGTGCCATCAGTGTAGACTGGAGCTCCTATAATTCACCCCTCCACTTT; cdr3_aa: CAISVDWSSYNSPLHF
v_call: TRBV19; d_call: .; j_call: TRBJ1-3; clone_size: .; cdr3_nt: TGTGCCAGTAGTATGGGCGACGTCCTCTCTGGAAACACCATATATTTT; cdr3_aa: CASSMGDVLSGNTIYF
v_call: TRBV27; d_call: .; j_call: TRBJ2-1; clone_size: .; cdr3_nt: TGTGCCAGCAGTTTATCTGATAATGAGCAGTCCTTC; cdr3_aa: CASSLSDNEQSF
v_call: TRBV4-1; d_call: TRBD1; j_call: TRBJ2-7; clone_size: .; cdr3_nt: TGCGCCAGCAGCCAAATACTGACCCCGGGACAGAGCTACGAGCAGTACTTC; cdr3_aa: CASSQILTPGQSYEQYF
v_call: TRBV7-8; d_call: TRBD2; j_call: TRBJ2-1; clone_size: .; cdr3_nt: TGTGCCAGCAGCTTAGTAGGGCTAGCGGGCGACAATGAGCAGTTCTTC; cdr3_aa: CASSLVGLAGDNEQFF
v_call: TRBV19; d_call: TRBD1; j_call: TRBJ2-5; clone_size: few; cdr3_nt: TGTGCCAGTAGTCTACGGACAGGGGAGACCCAGTACTTC; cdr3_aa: CASSLRTGETQYF
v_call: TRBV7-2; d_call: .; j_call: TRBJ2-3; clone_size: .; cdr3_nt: TGTGCCAGCAGCACGCCGGTGAACACAGATACGCAGTATTTT; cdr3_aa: CASSTPVNTDTQYF
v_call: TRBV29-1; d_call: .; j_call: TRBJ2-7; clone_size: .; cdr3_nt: TGCAGCGTCCTTACATCTGGCGCGAGGAGCTCCTACGAGCAGTACTTC; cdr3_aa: CSVLTSGARSSYEQYF
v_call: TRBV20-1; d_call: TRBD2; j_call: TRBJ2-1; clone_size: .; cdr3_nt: TGCAGTGCCAGAAGAGGCGGGGGGATAAGCGAGCAGTTCTTC; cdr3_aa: CSARRGGGISEQFF
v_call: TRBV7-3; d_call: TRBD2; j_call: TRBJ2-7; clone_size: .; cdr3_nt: TGTGCCAGCAGCACCGATAGCGGGGCTAGTATCAACGAGCATTACTTC; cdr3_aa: CASSTDSGASINEHYF
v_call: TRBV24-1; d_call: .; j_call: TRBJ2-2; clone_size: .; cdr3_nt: TGTGCCACCGGGAAAATAGGGGCCGGGGAGCTGTTTTTT; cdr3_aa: CATGKIGAGELFF
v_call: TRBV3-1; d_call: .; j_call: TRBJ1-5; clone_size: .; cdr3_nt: TGTGCCAGCAGCCAGGCTAACCGACAGCCCCAGCATTTT; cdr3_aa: CASSQANRQPQHF
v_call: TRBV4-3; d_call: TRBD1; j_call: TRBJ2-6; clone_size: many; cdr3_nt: TGCGCCAGCAGCCAAGGGACAGGGACTGGGGCCAACGTCCTGACTTTC; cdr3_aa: CASSQGTGTGANVLTF
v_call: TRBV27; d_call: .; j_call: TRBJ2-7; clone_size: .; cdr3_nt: TGTGCCAGCAGTTCCCACTCAGGGGTCGAGCAGTACTTC; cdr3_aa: CASSSHSGVEQYF
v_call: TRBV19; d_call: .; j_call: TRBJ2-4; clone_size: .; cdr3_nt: TGTGCCAGTAGTATAGGGGACCGATTAATTCAGTACTTC; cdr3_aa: CASSIGDRLIQYF